This TCR beta chain is from a study of lymphopenia after photon versus proton radiotherapy. Sequencing was performed with immunoSEQ multiplex PCR; in TCRdb, only in-frame clones are kept and a portion is missing. Seen here are approximately 150,000 clones, 80% to 90% observed once, and the top ten hold about 4.7%. As for this clone: The antigen remains undetermined.

Overall study results and limits: Proton therapy kept repertoires fairly stable, unlike photons, which gained effector/memory cells. After lymphocyte nadir, photon-treated repertoires showed oligoclonal expansion, especially CD8+ Temra. Post-nadir TCR diversity decline inversely tracked overall survival among those who died. Better survival with proton therapy was suggested as possible, not demonstrated.

Germline CDR1 is SNHLY and CDR2 is FYNNEI. The CDR3 extends over 14 amino acids. The V end was cut by 3 bases, the J end by 1 base, with 4 bases between. The sequence came from a man aged 45-65 years with gastric cancer. The sample consisted of peripheral blood, taken from a patient treated with photon-based radiotherapy. The chain combines TRBV2 with TRBJ2-6; D not certain. The CDR3 is CASSEVSGANVLTF. The DNA of the CDR3 is TGTGCCAGCAGTGAGGTTTCTGGGGCCAACGTCCTGACTTTC.